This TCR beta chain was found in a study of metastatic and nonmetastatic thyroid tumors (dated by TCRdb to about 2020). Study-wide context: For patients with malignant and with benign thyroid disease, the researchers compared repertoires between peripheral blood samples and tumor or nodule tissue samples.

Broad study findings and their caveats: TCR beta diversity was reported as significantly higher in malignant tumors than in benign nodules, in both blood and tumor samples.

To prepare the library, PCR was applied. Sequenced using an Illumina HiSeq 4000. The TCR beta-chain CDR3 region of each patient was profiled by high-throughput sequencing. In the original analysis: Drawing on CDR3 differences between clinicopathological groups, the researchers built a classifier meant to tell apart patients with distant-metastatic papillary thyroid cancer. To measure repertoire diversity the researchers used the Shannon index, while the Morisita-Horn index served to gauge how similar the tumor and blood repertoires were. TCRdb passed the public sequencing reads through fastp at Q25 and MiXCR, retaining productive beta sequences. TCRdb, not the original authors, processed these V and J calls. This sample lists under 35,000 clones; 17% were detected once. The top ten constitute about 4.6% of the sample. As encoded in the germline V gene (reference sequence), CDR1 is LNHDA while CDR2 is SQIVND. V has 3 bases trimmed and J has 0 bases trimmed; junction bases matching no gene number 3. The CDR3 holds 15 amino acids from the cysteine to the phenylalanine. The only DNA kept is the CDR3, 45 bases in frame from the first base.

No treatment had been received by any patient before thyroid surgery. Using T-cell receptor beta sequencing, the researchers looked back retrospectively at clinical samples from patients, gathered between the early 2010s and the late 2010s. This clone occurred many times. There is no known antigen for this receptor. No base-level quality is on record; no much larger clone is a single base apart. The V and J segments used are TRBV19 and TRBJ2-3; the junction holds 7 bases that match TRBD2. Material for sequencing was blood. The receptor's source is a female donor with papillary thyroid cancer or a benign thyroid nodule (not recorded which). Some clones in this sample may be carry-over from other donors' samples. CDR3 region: CASSIGAGSTDTQYF. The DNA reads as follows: TGTGCCAGTAGTATTGGAGCGGGAAGCACAGATACGCAGTATTTT.